The 20 T cell receptor beta chains given below trace back to one sample, sequenced in a study of T cells in Graves' hyperthyroidism and ophthalmopathy. Amplified TCR beta CDR3 regions came from RNA transcripts. Using the HTBI primer set, a first-round RT-PCR was run on the TCR CDR3. A single record per CDR3 protein comes from TCRdb applying MiXCR to the multiplex PCR reads. The table lists around 520,000 distinct CDR3 sequences, 13% to 15% of them singletons. Sequenced input: blood. The receptors were gathered from a woman aged 18-29 years with Graves' hyperthyroidism.

In regard to this clonotype: Possible read error: a much larger clone is one base away. V gene TRBV3-1 combines with J gene TRBJ1-1; no clear D gene. The ends were cut back, 6 bases at V and 7 bases at J, with 9 bases in the middle. Looked up from germline, CDR1 is LGHDT and CDR2 is YNNKEL (reference sequence). This CDR3 contains 11 residues. As DNA, the CDR3 is TGTGCCAGCAGTTTAACAATTGAAGCTTTCTTT. Translation: CASSLTIEAFF.

The chain joins TRBV15 to TRBJ1-5; D is possibly TRBD1 (6 bases). The CDR3 contains 13 residues. Trimming stripped 6 bases from V and 4 bases from J, with 10 bases between. Germline CDR1 reads LNHNV; CDR2 reads YYDKDF (reference sequence). The DNA of the CDR3 is TGTGCCACCAGAGGGCAGGGGAATCAGCCCCAGCATTTT. Its protein is CATRGQGNQPQHF. The whole variable domain, filled in from reference TRBV15 and TRBJ1-5, reads DAMVIQNPRYQVTQFGKPVTLSCSQTLNHNVMYWYQQKSSQAPKLLFHYYDKDFNNEADTPDNFQSRRPNTSFCFLDIRSPGLGDTAMYLCATRGQGNQPQHFGDGTRLSIL.

The chain joins TRBV4-2 to TRBJ1-1; perhaps TRBD1 as D (5 bases). The germline gives CDR1 LGHNA, CDR2 YNFKEQ. V lost 6 bases and J lost 2, with 10 bases in between. This CDR3 region has 13 residues. CDR3 sequence (DNA): TGTGCCAGCAGACTACAGGTTAACACTGAAGCTTTCTTT. Translating gives CASRLQVNTEAFF.

As for this clonotype: Since no conserved phenylalanine or tryptophan closes the CDR3, a read error is the likely cause. The gene calls are TRBV29-1 and TRBJ2-2, with 7 bases fitting TRBD2. V dropped 4 bases and J dropped 2; count of bases not matched to a gene: 7. The CDR3 spans 15 residues. CDR1 is SQVTM, CDR2 ANQGSEA, per germline. CDR3 bases: TGCAGCGTTGGGGGGGGGAGAGCCAACACCGGGGAGCTGTTTCTT. It is translated as CSVGGGRANTGELFL.

This clonotype was detected many times. The chain couples TRBV2 to TRBJ2-5, with 13 bases matching TRBD2. Germline trimming cut 2 bases from V and 4 bases from J; bases unmatched to any gene: 13. CDR1 is SNHLY and CDR2 is FYNNEI in the germline V gene. The CDR3 has 19 residues. CDR3 residues: CASSESRTSGSSYGETQYF. CDR3 bases: TGTGCCAGCAGTGAAAGCCGGACTAGCGGGAGTAGTTACGGAGAGACCCAGTACTTC.

This clonotype was seen at least ten times. The CDR3 sequence: CSASQTQGNEQFF. The CDR3 region has the DNA TGCAGTGCTAGCCAAACACAGGGGAATGAGCAGTTCTTC. The genes are TRBV20-1 and TRBJ2-1; 7 bases are a match to TRBD1. V was pared by 3 bases and J by 7 bases, with 6 bases of the junction left unmatched. Germline CDR1 DFQATT, CDR2 SNEGSKA (reference sequence). This CDR3 contains 13 residues.

This clonotype occurred a few times. J is TRBJ2-1 and V is TRBV7-8; the match to TRBD2 covers 9 bases. With 5 bases clipped from V and 14 bases from J, the junction kept 10 bases outside the gene matches. Germline CDR1 is SGHVS and CDR2 is FQNEAQ. The CDR3 is made up of 13 amino acids. CDR3 in DNA: TGTGCCAGCAGCCCACCCGGGCTAGCGGGAAAGTTCTTC. It is translated as CASSPPGLAGKFF.

This clonotype was observed many times. The DNA for the CDR3 is TGTGCCAGCAGCTTACCAGGGAGGACTGAAGCTTTCTTT. The encoded protein is CASSLPGRTEAFF. The V and J genes are TRBV7-9 and TRBJ1-1; D might be TRBD1 (5 bases). The CDR3 is 13 residues long. Trimming took 2 bases from V and 5 from J, leaving 9 bases between them. The V gene's germline CDR1 is SEHNR and CDR2 FQNEAQ (reference sequence).

This clonotype has a handful of counts. The chain recombines TRBV6-4 with TRBJ1-1; the D gene is possibly TRBD1 (5 bases). Germline V lookup: CDR1 MRHNA, CDR2 SNTAGT. Trimming removed 0 bases at V and 14 bases at J, with 16 bases between. The CDR3 totals 13 residues. The CDR3 sequence is CASSDSGLLKVFF. The DNA of the CDR3 is TGTGCCAGCAGTGACTCGGGACTGCTAAAGGTCTTCTTT.

This clonotype was detected ten times or more. The chain links TRBV27 to TRBJ2-1, with D unresolved. From germline, CDR1 is MNHEY and CDR2 SMNVEV (reference sequence). The CDR3 consists of 12 residues. Trimming cost V 5 bases and J 3 bases, with 5 bases left between them. This chain's CDR3 is CASSGSYNEQFF. CDR3 nucleotide sequence: TGTGCCAGCAGTGGTAGCTACAATGAGCAGTTCTTC.

This clonotype was observed at least ten times. V usage is TRBV12-3 or TRBV12-4 and J usage is TRBJ2-5; maybe TRBD1 (6 bases). CDR3 length: 13 amino acids. V lost 5 bases and J 4 bases, leaving 11 bases between the germline ends. CDR3 DNA sequence: TGTGCCAGCAGTACAGGGAAGCGAGAGACCCAGTACTTC. The encoded protein is CASSTGKRETQYF.

This clonotype was seen more than once but under ten times. This chain connects TRBV3-1 to TRBJ2-7; the D is unclear. V lost 1 base, J lost 6 bases, and 13 bases lay in between. This CDR3 region has 14 residues. From germline, CDR1 is LGHDT and CDR2 YNNKEL (reference sequence). The CDR3 reads CASSQGRAACEQYV. The DNA for the CDR3 is TGTGCCAGCAGCCAAGGAAGGGCCGCTTGCGAGCAGTACGTC.

This clonotype was picked up many times. J is TRBJ2-3 and V is TRBV12-3 or TRBV12-4; D is uncertain. V was shortened by 2 bases and J by 14 bases, with 14 bases between the two germline ends. The CDR3 sequence is 12 residues long. The CDR3 loop is CASSLSLYEAYF. The CDR3 DNA reads TGTGCCAGCAGTTTATCCCTCTATGAAGCGTATTTT.

Only a few counts were recorded for this clonotype. The CDR3 coding sequence is TGCAGCGTACTAACGGGAGGACTCTACGAGCAGTACTTC. Its translation: CSVLTGGLYEQYF. The chain employs TRBV29-1 and TRBJ2-7; 7 bases agree with TRBD2. CDR1 is SQVTM and CDR2 is ANQGSEA in the germline V gene. The V gene end was trimmed by 6 bases and the J gene end by 3 bases; junction bases not matched to a gene: 8. The CDR3 totals 13 residues.

This clonotype was seen only a few times. The chain employs TRBV9 and TRBJ2-4; 8 nucleotides agree with TRBD2. CDR3 size: 13 residues. CDR1 is SGDLS and CDR2 is YYNGEE in the germline V gene. V lost 4 bases, J lost 9 bases, and 6 bases stayed unmatched. The CDR3 protein is CASSLGLVSIQYF. In DNA form, the CDR3 reads TGTGCCAGCAGCTTGGGACTAGTGAGCATTCAGTACTTC.

This clonotype occurred many times. The J gene is TRBJ2-7, the V gene TRBV5-1, with D tentatively TRBD1 or TRBD2 (5 bases each). The CDR3 covers 15 residues. Germline-derived CDR1 and CDR2 are SGHRS and YFSETQ. V was trimmed by 2 bases and J by 0 bases, leaving 12 bases between them. In nucleotides, the CDR3 is TGCGCCAGCAGCTTTAACGGGGCGAACTCCTACGAGCAGTACTTC. Translating gives CASSFNGANSYEQYF.

The V call is TRBV7-8, the J call TRBJ2-1, with 9 bases fitting TRBD2. Trimming cost V 5 bases and J 9 bases; bases outside gene matches: 8. Per the germline V gene, CDR1 is SGHVS and CDR2 is FQNEAQ. This CDR3 region has 14 residues. For the CDR3, the DNA is TGTGCCAGCAGCCTGTGGACTAGCGCGGGTGAGCAGTTCTTC. It yields the protein CASSLWTSAGEQFF.

This clonotype has a count of ten or more. The rearrangement uses TRBV25-1 and TRBJ2-1, with 14 bases identical to TRBD2. Trimming cost V 7 bases and J 2 bases; bases outside gene matches: 4. The CDR3 has 16 residues. CDR1 is MGHDK, CDR2 SYGVNS, per germline. The CDR3 nucleotides read TGTGCCAGCACCGGACTAGCGGGAGGTCCCTACAATGAGCAGTTCTTC. Amino acid sequence: CASTGLAGGPYNEQFF.

This clonotype was seen repeatedly, ten times or more. The V gene is TRBV3-1, the J gene TRBJ2-3; 10 bases agree with TRBD2. The CDR3 contains 18 residues. The germline gives CDR1 LGHDT, CDR2 YNNKEL (reference sequence). J gave up 1 base and V 4 bases, and 11 bases lay outside the gene matches. In DNA form, the CDR3 reads TGTGCCAGCAGCCCTCCTTGGGGAGCGGGAGGGGGCACAGATACGCAGTATTTT. This translates into CASSPPWGAGGGTDTQYF.

This clonotype was observed at least ten times. This sequence joins TRBV19 and TRBJ2-2; D uncertain. The V gene lost 0 bases and the J gene lost 2 bases, with 10 bases spanning the gap. From germline, CDR1 is LNHDA and CDR2 SQIVND (reference sequence). The CDR3 sequence is 16 residues long. Written as DNA, the CDR3 is TGTGCCAGTAGTATAGATCGGCAACTTAACACCGGGGAGCTGTTTTTT. Residues: CASSIDRQLNTGELFF.